This TCR beta chain appears in the sequencing data of a study of beta chain features in type 1 diabetes (dated by TCRdb to 2016 to 2019). In terms of the full investigation: Mean age, gender distribution, total cell number and subset yield were not different between patients and healthy donors. The study compared TCRB repertoires of sorted circulating CD4+ T cell subsets between recently diagnosed type 1 diabetes patients and matched healthy donors. Naive and central memory subsets were obtained from all 30 or so donors, but regulatory and stem cell-like memory subsets were isolated from only 8 patients and 8 healthy donors. A total of over 90,000,000 sorted cells were examined across all samples, and a strong correlation was observed between cell number per subset and RNA yield.

This clone was counted only a few times. Which antigen it targets is not known. No base-level quality is on record; no much larger clone is a single base apart. Results the study describes overall, beyond this receptor: Fewer insertions and more nucleotide deletions at VDJ recombination sites were observed in patients with type 1 diabetes, implying thymic rearrangement abnormalities. Because the HLA sub-analyses included only small numbers of individuals, any influence of HLA type on TCRB rearrangement was left unresolved. In all four CD4+ subsets, TCRB CDR3 length was moderately but significantly shorter in type 1 diabetes patients. Because cDNA was sequenced instead of genomic DNA, highly expressing activated cells could be over-represented, though the groups showed no difference in activation or CD3 levels. Naive, central memory and regulatory TCRB repertoires appeared more similar among patients than among healthy donors. Shorter templates might be favored by PCR, yet because patient and control samples were amplified and corrected together, any such skew would affect both groups equally.

The entire amount of isolated RNA was reverse transcribed using the High Capacity cDNA Reverse Transcription Kit, so the sequenced TCRB transcripts were expressed ones. Naive, central memory and regulatory T cell samples underwent deep immunoSEQ sequencing, averaging about 3.57 million total reads per sample. Sorted cells were lysed in RLT buffer, and RNA was extracted using DNase-treated RNeasy Micro or Mini kits according to cell number. Each cell subset was processed separately to prevent cross-contamination, with patient and healthy donor samples processed together. The immunoSEQ multiplex PCR was used to amplify TCRB sequences from cDNA, yielding 87-bp fragments that span the CDR3 region. Amplicons were sequenced on the Illumina HiSeq platform. As for the authors' bioinformatics: PCR bias was computationally corrected using synthetic template baselines, reads within Hamming distance 2 were collapsed, and singletons that could not be merged were discarded. Reads were aligned against IMGT so that V, D and J genes, CDR3 length and insertions or deletions at six rearrangement sites could be assigned. Within each subset, clonotype counts were normalized to sorted cell number, and only after that were true diversity and Gini coefficients computed with the tcR R package. Repertoire sharing was quantified using the overlap coefficient calculated on TCRB nucleotide sequences. TCRdb stores this immuneACCESS table with in-frame sequences only. Part of the clones is absent; in the studies checked, under half of the shortfall reflects unresolved V genes, and no reason is known for the rest. V and J calls and clone size come straight from that table; D and trimming were deduced from the DNA. This sample has about 320,000 clones in its table, and about 14% of those were observed once. The ten largest clones capture over 5.5% of the sample.

Each donor gave one peripheral blood draw, roughly 110 mL on average, collected into heparinised tubes. A BD FACSAria II was used to sort naive, central memory, regulatory and stem cell-like memory CD4+ T cells with a panel that included CD45RO, CCR7, CD25, CD127, CD95 and CD27. A purity above 98% was achieved for all sorted populations. PBMCs were separated immediately by Lymphoprep density gradient centrifugation and were stained directly, without being cultured. So that batch effects would be minimized, each experiment stained and sorted samples in pairs, pairing one healthy donor with one patient. Sequencing was carried out using central memory CD4+ T cells from blood. This clonotype originated in a man aged 25-45 years in good health.

Here the CDR3 is given as CASSLDRGSQYF. In nucleotide form, the sequence is TGTGCCAGCAGCCTGGACAGGGGAAGCCAGTACTTC. The chain couples TRBV7-6 to TRBJ2-5, and TRBD1 aligns with 9 junction nucleotides. There are 12 amino acids in the CDR3, from cysteine to phenylalanine inclusive. Kept here is only the CDR3 DNA, which spans 36 bases and is read in frame from base 1. The V end gives up 5 bases and the J end 10 bases, leaving 5 bases in the junction not matched to a gene. Looking up the germline V gene yields CDR1 SGHVS and CDR2 FNYEAQ.